What follows are 25 T cell receptor beta chains derived from one specimen sequenced in a study of cytomegalovirus exposure and HLA in healthy donors. Primers included in the PCR were 60 Vbeta and 13 Jbeta primers. Profiling relied on immunoSEQ multiplex PCR, and the TCRdb table lists in-frame clones only, not all of them. Altogether some 180,000 clones are present, about 82% being singletons, with the ten largest covering 2% to 2.5%. The sequencing sample was made of PBMCs. The receptors come from a woman in her fifties or sixties in good health and CMV-seronegative.

Points on this clone: Additional DNA sequences in this sample encode the identical CDR3. V gene TRBV6-6 combines with J gene TRBJ2-7; D is perhaps TRBD1 (5 bases). Germline V gene lookup returns CDR1 MNHNY and CDR2 SVGAGI (reference sequence). The V gene lost 0 bases and the J gene lost 0 bases, with 6 bases spanning the gap. The CDR3 runs to 14 residues. The CDR3 nucleotides are TGTGCCAGCAGTTACTCAGACAGCTCCTACGAGCAGTACTTC. Protein sequence: CASSYSDSSYEQYF.

This CDR3 is CASSQDPWDLAYNEQFF. CDR3 DNA: TGCGCCAGCAGCCAAGATCCTTGGGACTTAGCCTACAATGAGCAGTTCTTC. The chain employs TRBV4-1 and TRBJ2-1, with a possible D match to TRBD2 (6 bases). The ends were cut back, 0 bases at V and 2 bases at J, with 14 bases in the middle. In germline, CDR1 is MGHRA, CDR2 YSYEKL. The CDR3 has 17 residues.

V is TRBV20-1 and J is TRBJ2-5; unclear D gene. The CDR3 has 10 amino acids. V was clipped by 5 bases and J by 3 bases, with 4 bases between them. The germline CDR1 and CDR2 sequences are DFQATT and SNEGSKA (reference sequence). The CDR3 DNA is TGCAGTGCTTATAAAGAGACCCAGTACTTC. Translating it yields CSAYKETQYF.

The J gene is TRBJ1-4, the V gene TRBV5-4; 8 bases align to TRBD1. The CDR3 is 13 amino acids. CDR1 and CDR2 (germline): SGHNT, YYREEE (reference sequence). Trimming at V came to 4 bases and at J to 8 bases, leaving 4 bases not matched to a gene. The DNA of the CDR3 is TGTGCCAGCAGCACCGGGACAGGCGAAAAACTGTTTTTT. The encoded protein is CASSTGTGEKLFF.

This chain connects TRBV6-6 to TRBJ2-7, with TRBD2 identical over 9 bases. The V and J ends lost 5 bases and 0 bases, in that order; junction bases with no gene match: 5. The CDR3 is made up of 15 amino acids. The germline CDR1 and CDR2 sequences are MNHNY and SVGAGI (reference sequence). CDR3 in DNA: TGTGCCAGCAGTGGGACTAGCCTTAGCTCCTACGAGCAGTACTTC. Translating gives CASSGTSLSSYEQYF.

The chain's CDR3 is CASSLPRGTDTQYF. CDR3 nucleotide sequence: TGTGCCAGCAGCTTACCCAGGGGAACAGATACGCAGTATTTT. This chain joins TRBV5-5 and TRBJ2-3; a possible D gene is TRBD1 (6 bases). V lost 2 bases to trimming and J lost 3 bases, with 10 bases between them. Germline V gives CDR1 SGHKS, CDR2 YYEKEE (reference sequence). CDR3 length equals 14 residues. Using reference TRBV5-5 and TRBJ2-3 for the parts outside the CDR3, the full variable domain is DAGVTQSPTHLIKTRGQQVTLRCSPISGHKSVSWYQQVLGQGPQFIFQYYEKEERGRGNFPDRFSARQFPNYSSELNVNALLLGDSALYLCASSLPRGTDTQYFGPGTRLTVL.

The chain employs TRBV27 and TRBJ2-2; TRBD1 matches 10 bases. Germline V gene lookup returns CDR1 MNHEY and CDR2 SMNVEV (reference sequence). This CDR3 region has 16 residues. V lost 6 bases, J lost 7 bases, and 11 bases stayed unmatched. The CDR3 region is CASRPPRQGAHGELFF. CDR3 sequence (DNA): TGTGCCAGCAGACCACCTCGACAGGGGGCTCACGGGGAGCTGTTTTTT.

Here the CDR3 reads CASSLFPKRGTGELFF. The DNA for the CDR3 is TGTGCCAGCAGTTTATTCCCAAAAAGAGGAACCGGGGAGCTGTTTTTT. V gene TRBV27 combines with J gene TRBJ2-2; D gene unclear. The CDR3 runs to 16 residues. Deletions cut 1 base from V and 5 bases from J, with 14 bases between. CDR1 is MNHEY and CDR2 is SMNVEV in the germline V gene (reference sequence).

J is TRBJ2-7 and V is TRBV7-2; TRBD2 agrees at 8 bases. V was pared by 5 bases and J by 0 bases, with 6 bases of the junction left unmatched. Per the germline V gene, CDR1 is SGHTA and CDR2 is FQGNSA. The CDR3 totals 15 residues. CDR3 protein: CASSRSGADSYEQYF. CDR3 sequence (DNA): TGTGCCAGCAGCCGTAGCGGGGCTGACTCCTACGAGCAGTACTTC.

The chain carries TRBV6-1 and TRBJ1-2, with 8 bases identical to TRBD1. This CDR3 comprises 13 residues. With 10 bases clipped from V and 7 bases from J, the junction kept 11 bases outside the gene matches. The V gene's germline CDR1 is MNHNS and CDR2 SASEGT. The chain's CDR3 is CAISLDRARGYTF. The CDR3 DNA sequence: TGTGCCATCAGCCTGGACAGGGCTCGTGGCTACACCTTC.

The DNA of the CDR3 is TGTGCCAGCAGTTTATGGGGGACAGGGGCCTACGAGCAGTACTTC. This gives the protein CASSLWGTGAYEQYF. The chain employs TRBV28 and TRBJ2-7; TRBD1 matches at 10 bases. J lost 2 bases, V lost 0 bases, and 1 base had no gene match. The CDR3 covers 15 residues. The germline V gene has CDR1 MDHEN and CDR2 SYDVKM.

This clone has a single count. The chain carries TRBV7-9 and TRBJ2-1; TRBD2 is a possible D gene (6 bases). V was cut by 0 bases and J by 10 bases, with 13 bases left in between. CDR1 SEHNR and CDR2 FQNEAQ come from the germline V gene (reference sequence). The CDR3 has 14 amino acids. CDR3 in DNA: TGTGCCAGCAGCTTAGCGGAGAGCGGGCCGGAGCAGTTCTTC. Residues: CASSLAESGPEQFF. Full variable domain (rest looked up from reference TRBV7-9 and TRBJ2-1): DTGVSQNPRHKITKRGQNVTFRCDPISEHNRLYWYRQTLGQGPEFLTYFQNEAQLEKSRLLSDRFSAERPKGSFSTLEIQRTEQGDSAMYLCASSLAESGPEQFFGPGTRLTVL.

V usage is TRBV18 and J usage is TRBJ1-5, with 8 bases that match TRBD1. The J segment lost 6 bases and the V segment lost 6 bases, leaving 13 bases of the junction unmatched. This CDR3 has 16 residues. CDR1 is KGHSH, CDR2 LQKENI, per germline. CDR3: CASSSQGASARQPQHF. Here the CDR3 DNA reads TGTGCCAGCTCGTCTCAGGGGGCCAGCGCACGTCAGCCCCAGCATTTT.

The chain uses TRBV7-9 and TRBJ2-1; TRBD2 matches at 11 bases. The CDR3 covers 15 residues. Germline V lookup: CDR1 SEHNR, CDR2 FQNEAQ (reference sequence). V shed 6 bases and J 7 bases; nucleotides not matched to a gene: 8. CDR3 loop: CASRLAGGQLNEQFF. CDR3 coding DNA: TGTGCCAGCAGGCTAGCGGGAGGTCAATTAAATGAGCAGTTCTTC. The variable domain in full, completed from reference TRBV7-9 and TRBJ2-1, reads DTGVSQNPRHKITKRGQNVTFRCDPISEHNRLYWYRQTLGQGPEFLTYFQNEAQLEKSRLLSDRFSAERPKGSFSTLEIQRTEQGDSAMYLCASRLAGGQLNEQFFGPGTRLTVL.

The rearrangement joins TRBV19 to TRBJ1-5, with D possibly TRBD1 on 5 matching bases. V lost 9 bases to trimming and J lost 0 bases, with 21 bases between them. Germline CDR1 reads LNHDA; CDR2 reads SQIVND (reference sequence). The CDR3 extends over 17 amino acids. CDR3 coding DNA: TGTGCCAGCCTGGGCGAGACAGAGCTTTTTAGCAATCAGCCCCAGCATTTT. Translated: CASLGETELFSNQPQHF.

There are a few counts of this clone. The chain recombines TRBV7-2 with TRBJ1-1, with unresolved D. Germline loops: CDR1 SGHTA, CDR2 FQGNSA. The CDR3 spans 12 residues. Trimming removed 5 bases at V and 4 bases at J, with 8 bases between. DNA of the CDR3: TGTGCCAGCAGCCGGCGCGGCACTGAAGCTTTCTTT. Amino acid sequence: CASSRRGTEAFF.

The chain couples TRBV11-2 to TRBJ2-1; D is perhaps TRBD2 (6 bases). The germline V gene encodes CDR1 SGHAT and CDR2 FQNNGV. V was trimmed by 6 bases and J by 6 bases, leaving 18 bases between them. This CDR3 region has 15 residues. CDR3 in amino acids: CASSSGTAYRNEQFF. The DNA of the CDR3 is TGTGCCAGCAGTTCCGGGACTGCCTATCGCAATGAGCAGTTCTTC.

The chain employs TRBV4-2 and TRBJ2-1; 11 nucleotides line up with TRBD2. Germline CDR1 and CDR2: LGHNA and YNFKEQ. The V and J ends lost 4 bases and 4 bases, in that order; junction bases with no gene match: 6. The CDR3 has 16 amino acids. CDR3 bases: TGTGCCAGCAGCCCCGGGACTAGCGGCCCATACAATGAGCAGTTCTTC. Translation gives CASSPGTSGPYNEQFF.

The chain joins TRBV21-1 to TRBJ1-5. TRBV21-1 is listed as a pseudogene. This CDR3 spans 14 amino acids. CDR3 region: CASSKWRGNQPQHF. CDR3 sequence (DNA): TGTGCCAGCAGCAAGTGGCGGGGTAATCAGCCCCAGCATTTT.

The chain is built from TRBV2 and TRBJ2-1; tentative D call: TRBD1 (6 bases). CDR1 and CDR2 (germline): SNHLY, FYNNEI. The CDR3 spans 13 residues. The V and J ends lost 7 bases and 3 bases respectively, with 10 bases between them. CDR3: CASKQGDYNEQFF. Here the CDR3 DNA reads TGTGCCAGCAAACAGGGCGACTACAATGAGCAGTTCTTC. Combining the CDR3 with reference TRBV2 and TRBJ2-1 gives the whole variable domain EPEVTQTPSHQVTQMGQEVILRCVPISNHLYFYWYRQILGQKVEFLVSFYNNEISEKSEIFDDQFSVERPDGSNFTLKIRSTKLEDSAMYFCASKQGDYNEQFFGPGTRLTVL.

V usage is TRBV5-6 and J usage is TRBJ2-1, with 9 bases that match TRBD2. V lost 4 bases and J lost 8; bases outside the gene matches: 10. The CDR3 runs to 15 residues. Per the germline V gene, CDR1 is SGHDT and CDR2 is YYEEEE. In DNA form, the CDR3 reads TGTGCCAGCAGCACTTTAGCGGGAGTATCTTATGAGCAGTTCTTC. This sequence encodes CASSTLAGVSYEQFF.

The V call is TRBV18, the J call TRBJ2-7; 10 bases match TRBD1. The length of the CDR3 is 15 residues. In germline, CDR1 is KGHSH, CDR2 LQKENI. Trimming took 9 bases from V and 2 from J; bases not matched to a gene: 10. The DNA for the CDR3 is TGTGCCAGTTGCACCGGGACAGGGGATACCTACGAGCAGTACTTC. It translates to CASCTGTGDTYEQYF.

This clone was counted between two and nine times. The rearrangement joins TRBV28 to TRBJ2-7, with D tentatively TRBD1 (5 bases). V was cut by 5 bases and J by 0 bases, with 14 bases left in between. The CDR3 length is 15 residues. From germline, CDR1 is MDHEN and CDR2 SYDVKM. Here the CDR3 reads CASSVRQRSSYEQYF. The CDR3 nucleotides are TGTGCCAGCAGTGTGAGACAGAGAAGCTCCTACGAGCAGTACTTC.

V usage is TRBV19 and J usage is TRBJ1-1, with D perhaps TRBD1 (6 bases). Germline-derived CDR1 and CDR2 are LNHDA and SQIVND (reference sequence). V was cut by 0 bases and J by 7 bases, with 15 bases left in between. The CDR3 is made up of 15 amino acids. The CDR3 reads CASSIDSTGTFEAFF. CDR3 sequence (DNA): TGTGCCAGTAGTATAGACTCTACTGGGACATTTGAAGCTTTCTTT.

Only one count was recorded for this clone. This chain joins TRBV5-6 and TRBJ1-4; D gene uncertain. The V gene's germline CDR1 is SGHDT and CDR2 YYEEEE. CDR3 length: 14 residues. V was pared by 4 bases and J by 5 bases, with 12 bases between. The CDR3 nucleotides read TGTGCCAGCAGCCCCCGACTAGGCAATGAAAAACTGTTTTTT. Translated: CASSPRLGNEKLFF.